Described below is a single TCR beta chain sequence and its context. This sample was included in a study of cytomegalovirus exposure and HLA in healthy donors. The PCR used 60 Vbeta and 13 Jbeta primers. The data were produced by immunoSEQ multiplex PCR, yet TCRdb's version contains in-frame clones alone and is incomplete. The repertoire holds under 200,000 clones, with 75% to 85% as singletons. Per germline, CDR1 PRHDT and CDR2 FYEKMQ (reference sequence). CDR3 length equals 17 residues. Between the trimmed V and J ends, which lost 5 bases and 0 bases, there was a span of 17 bases. The clonotype comes from a woman between 18 and 30 years old in good health and CMV-seronegative. V and J are TRBV13 and TRBJ1-3; tentative D call: TRBD1 (5 bases). Input material: PBMCs. The CDR3, as DNA: TGTGCCAGCAGCCAAGGGGCGCTCAGGAGCTCTGGAAACACCATATATTTT. Protein product: CASSQGALRSSGNTIYF.